The T cell receptor beta chain under discussion was sequenced for a study of cytomegalovirus exposure and HLA in healthy donors. Study outcomes and limitations: Earlier analysis found most TCR beta V segments productive about 87% or about 30% of the time. The sole available immune exposure information was CMV serostatus.

J gave up 4 bases and V 5 bases, and 3 bases lay outside the gene matches. Germline CDR1 SEHNR, CDR2 FQNEAQ (reference sequence). The CDR3 has 13 amino acids. The PCR had 60 Vbeta and 13 Jbeta primers. The assay was immunoSEQ multiplex PCR, and TCRdb's table has in-frame clones only and misses some. The sample includes around 200,000 clones, more than 75% of them seen just once. This clone came up once. Antigen unknown. The receptor was isolated from a woman aged 35 to 49 in good health and CMV-seronegative. The sequenced sample consisted of PBMCs. The chain is built from TRBV7-9 and TRBJ1-2; 8 nucleotides agree with TRBD1. CDR3 DNA: TGTGCCAGCAGCCCTGGGACAGGCTATGGCTACACCTTC. The encoded protein is CASSPGTGYGYTF. Combining the CDR3 with reference TRBV7-9 and TRBJ1-2 gives the whole variable domain DTGVSQNPRHKITKRGQNVTFRCDPISEHNRLYWYRQTLGQGPEFLTYFQNEAQLEKSRLLSDRFSAERPKGSFSTLEIQRTEQGDSAMYLCASSPGTGYGYTFGSGTRLTVV.